This T cell receptor (beta chain) was captured in a study of patients and donors after allogeneic stem cell transplantation. After removal of 3 bases from V and 9 bases from J, the junction contained 9 bases not matched to a gene. Germline V gene sequence: CDR1 MDHEN, CDR2 SYDVKM. There are 14 residues in the CDR3. TCRdb ran MiXCR on the RT-PCR reads and lists one entry per CDR3 protein. In the table there are about 960,000 distinct CDR3 sequences, around 17% of which are singletons. This clonotype was seen a handful of times. The chain has TRBV28 and TRBJ2-7; 9 nucleotides align to TRBD1. The receptor was isolated from a human donor who was either an allogeneic HSCT recipient or a stem cell or donor lymphocyte infusion donor (not recorded which). It is not recorded whose cells these are; they may come from a transplant donor. The sequenced sample consisted of blood, either unsorted or a sorted T cell fraction (not recorded which). The chain's CDR3 is CASSLSGQGRGQYF. CDR3 DNA sequence: TGTGCCAGCAGTTTGTCGGGACAGGGAAGAGGGCAGTACTTC.